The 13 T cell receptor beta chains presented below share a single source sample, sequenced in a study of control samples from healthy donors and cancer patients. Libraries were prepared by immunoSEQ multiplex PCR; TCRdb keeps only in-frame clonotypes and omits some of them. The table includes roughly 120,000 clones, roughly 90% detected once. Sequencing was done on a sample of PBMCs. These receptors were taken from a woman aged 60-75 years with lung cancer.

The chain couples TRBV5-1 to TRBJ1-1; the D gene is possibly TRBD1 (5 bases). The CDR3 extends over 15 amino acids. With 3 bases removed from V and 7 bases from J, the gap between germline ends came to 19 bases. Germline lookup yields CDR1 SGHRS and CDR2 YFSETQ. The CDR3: CASSSLRGSPNEAFF. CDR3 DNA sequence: TGCGCCAGCAGCTCCCTCCGGGGCAGCCCAAATGAAGCTTTCTTT.

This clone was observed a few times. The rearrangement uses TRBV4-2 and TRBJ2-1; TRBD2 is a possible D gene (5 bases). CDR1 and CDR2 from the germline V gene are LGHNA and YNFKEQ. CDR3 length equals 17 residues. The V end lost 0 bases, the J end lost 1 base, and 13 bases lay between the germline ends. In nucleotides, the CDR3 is TGTGCCAGCAGCCAAGACTTGGCGGGCCCTTCCTACAATGAGCAGTTCTTC. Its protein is CASSQDLAGPSYNEQFF.

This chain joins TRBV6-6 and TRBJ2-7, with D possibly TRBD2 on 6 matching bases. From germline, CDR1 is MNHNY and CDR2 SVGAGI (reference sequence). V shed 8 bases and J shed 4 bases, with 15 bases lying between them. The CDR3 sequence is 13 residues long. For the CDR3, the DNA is TGTGCCAGCTTGGGGGTAGCGGAATACGAGCAGTACTTC. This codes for CASLGVAEYEQYF.

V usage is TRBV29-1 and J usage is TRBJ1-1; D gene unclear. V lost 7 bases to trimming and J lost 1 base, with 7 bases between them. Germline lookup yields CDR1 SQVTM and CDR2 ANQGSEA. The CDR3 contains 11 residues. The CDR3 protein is CSDGGNTEAFF. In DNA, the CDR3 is TGCAGCGACGGAGGGAACACTGAAGCTTTCTTT.

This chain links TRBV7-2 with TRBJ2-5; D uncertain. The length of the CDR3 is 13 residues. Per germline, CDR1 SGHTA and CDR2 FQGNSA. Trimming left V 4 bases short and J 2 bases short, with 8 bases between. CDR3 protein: CASSSNSQETQYF. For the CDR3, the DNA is TGTGCCAGCAGCTCAAACTCGCAAGAGACCCAGTACTTC. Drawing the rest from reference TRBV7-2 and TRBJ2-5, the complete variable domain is GAGVSQSPSNKVTEKGKDVELRCDPISGHTALYWYRQSLGQGLEFLIYFQGNSAPDKSGLPSDRFSAERTGGSVSTLTIQRTQQEDSAVYLCASSSNSQETQYFGPGTRLLVL.

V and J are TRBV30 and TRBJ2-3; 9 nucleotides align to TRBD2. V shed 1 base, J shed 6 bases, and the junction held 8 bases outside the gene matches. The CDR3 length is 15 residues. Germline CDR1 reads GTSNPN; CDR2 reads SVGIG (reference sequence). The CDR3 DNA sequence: TGTGCCTGGAGTGCCTATAGTAGCGGGAGTGATACGCAGTATTTT. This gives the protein CAWSAYSSGSDTQYF.

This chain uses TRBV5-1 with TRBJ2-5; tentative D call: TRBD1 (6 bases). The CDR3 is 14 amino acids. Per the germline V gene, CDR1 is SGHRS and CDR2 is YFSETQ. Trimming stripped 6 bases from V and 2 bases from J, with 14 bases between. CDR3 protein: CASKDSQGQETQYF. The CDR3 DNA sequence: TGCGCCAGCAAGGACAGCCAAGGGCAAGAGACCCAGTACTTC.

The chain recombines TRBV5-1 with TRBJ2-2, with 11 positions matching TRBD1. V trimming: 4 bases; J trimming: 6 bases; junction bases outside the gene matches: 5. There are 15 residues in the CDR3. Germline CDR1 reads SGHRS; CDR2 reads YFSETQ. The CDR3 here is CASSPGTGGSGELFF. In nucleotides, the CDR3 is TGCGCCAGCAGCCCGGGGACAGGGGGATCCGGGGAGCTGTTTTTT.

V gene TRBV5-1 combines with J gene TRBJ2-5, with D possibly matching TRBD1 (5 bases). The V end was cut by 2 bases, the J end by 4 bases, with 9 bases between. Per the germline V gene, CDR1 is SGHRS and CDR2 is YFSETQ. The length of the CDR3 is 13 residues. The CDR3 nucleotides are TGCGCCAGCAGCTTAGGGGCTGCAGAGACCCAGTACTTC. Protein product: CASSLGAAETQYF.

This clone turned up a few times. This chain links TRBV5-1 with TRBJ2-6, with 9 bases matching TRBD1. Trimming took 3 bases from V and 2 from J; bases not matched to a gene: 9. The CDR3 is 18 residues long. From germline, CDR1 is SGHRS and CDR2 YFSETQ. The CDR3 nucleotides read TGCGCCAGCAGCTCCCTGGGACAGGGTGAGGCTGGGGCCAACGTCCTGACTTTC. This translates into CASSSLGQGEAGANVLTF. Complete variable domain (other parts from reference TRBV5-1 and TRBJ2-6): KAGVTQTPRYLIKTRGQQVTLSCSPISGHRSVSWYQQTPGQGLQFLFEYFSETQRNKGNFPGRFSGRQFSNSRSEMNVSTLELGDSALYLCASSSLGQGEAGANVLTFGAGSRLTVL.

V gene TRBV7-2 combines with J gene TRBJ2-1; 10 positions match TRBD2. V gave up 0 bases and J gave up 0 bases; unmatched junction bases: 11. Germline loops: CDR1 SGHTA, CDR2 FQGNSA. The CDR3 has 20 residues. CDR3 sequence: CASSLAWTSGAKSSYNEQFF. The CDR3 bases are TGTGCCAGCAGCTTAGCTTGGACTAGCGGAGCCAAAAGCTCCTACAATGAGCAGTTCTTC.

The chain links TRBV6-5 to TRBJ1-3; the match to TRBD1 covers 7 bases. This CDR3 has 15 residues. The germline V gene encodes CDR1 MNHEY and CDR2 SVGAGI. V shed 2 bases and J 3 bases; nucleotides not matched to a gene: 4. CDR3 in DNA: TGTGCCAGCAGTTACCAGGGACAGTTTGGAAACACCATATATTTT. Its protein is CASSYQGQFGNTIYF.

The CDR3 DNA reads TGCGCCAGCAGCTTGGGGGACCAAGCCAGGGGTGGTGAGCAGTTCTTC. The encoded protein is CASSLGDQARGGEQFF. V gene TRBV5-1 combines with J gene TRBJ2-1; D may be TRBD1 (6 bases). CDR1 SGHRS and CDR2 YFSETQ come from the germline V gene. Trimming shortened V by 0 bases and J by 9 bases, and 19 bases separated the two germline ends. CDR3 size: 16 residues.